This TCR beta chain originates from a study of blood T cell repertoires in COVID-19. Whole-study context: Samples taken during acute and convalescent COVID-19 were collected in the United States, Italy and Spain. Sources were T cells, B-cell-depleted T cells, or PBMCs; the material itself was cDNA or gDNA.

How the authors handled the data: Nucleated cell number was recorded as an estimate derived from reference gene primer amplification. Repertoires were generated with immunoSEQ multiplex PCR, while TCRdb's copy carries only in-frame clones and drops some. Clone size and the V and J calls come from that table; the DNA yielded D and trimming. The top ten clones hold approximately 6.3% of a sample with tens of thousands of clones, about 77% of them seen once. The CDR3 consists of 13 residues. Trimming cost V 5 bases and J 7 bases; bases outside gene matches: 3. CDR1 is MNHEY, CDR2 SVGEGT, per germline. The chain links TRBV6-2 or TRBV6-3 to TRBJ1-5; 9 positions agree with TRBD1. This TCR was recovered from a man in his 70s with COVID-19, enrolled during active disease. Sequenced: peripheral blood. This chain's CDR3 is CASSTTGGQPQHF. The CDR3 nucleotides are TGTGCCAGCAGTACAACAGGGGGCCAGCCCCAGCATTTT.